Listed below are T cell receptor beta chains from one sample, sequenced in a study of immune cell composition in non-small cell lung cancer. Generated by immunoSEQ multiplex PCR, the TCRdb table keeps only in-frame clones and is missing some. This table holds about 2,000 clones, 83% found once. The sequencing input was lung tumor tissue. All receptors derive from a human donor with non-small cell lung cancer. Both conserved end residues are part of each CDR3. A D gene is named only where the DNA matches it firmly. Clone sizes are given selectively: once, few, many, or a class where the clone is expanded.

j_call | d_call | clone_size | v_call | cdr3_nt | cdr3_aa
TRBJ1-3 | . | . | TRBV7-2 | TGTGCCAGCAGCGGAACAGGGAACTCTGGAAACACCATATATTTT | CASSGTGNSGNTIYF
TRBJ1-2 | . | . | TRBV18 | TGTGCCAGCTCACTGACAGCTAACTATGGCTACACCTTC | CASSLTANYGYTF
TRBJ2-2 | TRBD1 | . | TRBV5-4 | TGTGCCAGCAGCTGGGGGACAGGGATGAACACCGGGGAGCTGTTTTTT | CASSWGTGMNTGELFF
TRBJ1-5 | . | . | TRBV2 | TGTGCCAGCAGGGATAACCCCGGCGGCAATCAGCCCCAGCATTTT | CASRDNPGGNQPQHF
TRBJ2-3 | . | . | TRBV7-3 | TGTGCCAGCAGCAAGGAGGTTTTAGATACGCAGTATTTT | CASSKEVLDTQYF
TRBJ2-2 | TRBD2 | . | TRBV11-2 | TGTGCCAGCAGCGGACTAGCGGGAGTTTTGAAGGGCGGGGAGCTGTTTTTT | CASSGLAGVLKGGELFF
TRBJ2-1 | . | . | TRBV2 | TGTGCCAGCAGTCCGGACCGGGTGGGGTACAATGAGCAGTTCTTC | CASSPDRVGYNEQFF
TRBJ1-5 | . | once | TRBV6-6 | TGTGCCAGCACCTGGACCCTCAATCAGCCCCAGCATTTT | CASTWTLNQPQHF
TRBJ1-6 | . | . | TRBV19 | TGTGCCAGTAGGTGGGAAGGTTTCTCCTATAATTCACCCCTCCACTTT | CASRWEGFSYNSPLHF
TRBJ2-2 | . | . | TRBV2 | TGTGCCAGCAGCCTACAGAGTCCGAACACCGGGGAGCTGTTTTTT | CASSLQSPNTGELFF
TRBJ1-5 | TRBD1 | . | TRBV6-1 | TGTGCCAGCATGGGACAGGGACGAAATCATCAGCCCCAGCATTTT | CASMGQGRNHQPQHF
TRBJ2-1 | . | . | TRBV11-2 | TGTGCCAGCAGCCCCGTTGGGTTCAAATACAATGAGCAGTTCTTC | CASSPVGFKYNEQFF
TRBJ2-7 | TRBD2 | . | TRBV6-1 | TGTGCCAGCAGTGAAATGGCTAGCGGGGGCGCCTACGAGCAGTACTTC | CASSEMASGGAYEQYF
TRBJ2-7 | . | . | TRBV7-6 | TGTGCCAGCAGCCGCGGGGTCCTCTACGAGCAGTACTTC | CASSRGVLYEQYF
TRBJ2-1 | TRBD2 | few | TRBV7-9 | TGTGCCAGCAGCTTAGTAGCGGGGGCCAACAATGAGCAGTTCTTC | CASSLVAGANNEQFF
TRBJ1-1 | . | . | TRBV18 | TGTGCCAGCTCCCTGGGGGAGAACACTGAAGCTTTCTTT | CASSLGENTEAFF
TRBJ2-7 | . | . | TRBV10-3 | TGTGCCACCGCATCTACCTACGAGCAGTACTTC | CATASTYEQYF
TRBJ1-2 | . | . | TRBV30 | TGTGCCCTCCTCTTTAGGGGAAGGTATGGCTACACCTTC | CALLFRGRYGYTF
TRBJ2-3 | . | . | TRBV29-1 | TGCAGCGTTGAAGGGGGGGCCACAGATACGCAGTATTTT | CSVEGGATDTQYF
TRBJ1-6 | TRBD1 | . | TRBV19 | TGTGCCAGCACGGGACAGATGAATTCACCCCTCCACTTT | CASTGQMNSPLHF